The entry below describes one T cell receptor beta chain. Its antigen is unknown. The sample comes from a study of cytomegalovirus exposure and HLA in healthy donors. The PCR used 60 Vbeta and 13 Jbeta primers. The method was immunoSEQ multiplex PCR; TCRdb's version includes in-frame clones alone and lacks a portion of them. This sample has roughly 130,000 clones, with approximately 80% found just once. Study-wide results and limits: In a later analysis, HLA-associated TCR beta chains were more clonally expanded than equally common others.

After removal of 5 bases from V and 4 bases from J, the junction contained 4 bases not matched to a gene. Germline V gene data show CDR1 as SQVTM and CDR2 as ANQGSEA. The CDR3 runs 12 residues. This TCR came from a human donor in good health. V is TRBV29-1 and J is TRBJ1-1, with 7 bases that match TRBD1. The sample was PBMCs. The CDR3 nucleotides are TGCAGCGTTAGCCCAGGGGGCACTGAAGCTTTCTTT. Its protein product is CSVSPGGTEAFF.